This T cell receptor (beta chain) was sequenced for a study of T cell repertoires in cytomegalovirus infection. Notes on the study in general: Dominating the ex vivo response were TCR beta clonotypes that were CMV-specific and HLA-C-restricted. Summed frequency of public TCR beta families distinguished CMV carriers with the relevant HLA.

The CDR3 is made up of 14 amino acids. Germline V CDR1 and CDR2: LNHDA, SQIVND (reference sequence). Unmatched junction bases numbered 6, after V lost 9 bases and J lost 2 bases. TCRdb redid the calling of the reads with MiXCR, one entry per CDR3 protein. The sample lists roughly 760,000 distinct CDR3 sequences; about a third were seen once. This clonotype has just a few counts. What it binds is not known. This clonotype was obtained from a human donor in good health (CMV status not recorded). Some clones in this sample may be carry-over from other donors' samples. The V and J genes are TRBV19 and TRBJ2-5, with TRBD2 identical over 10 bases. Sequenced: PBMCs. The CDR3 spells CASQGLAAQETQYF. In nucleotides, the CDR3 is TGTGCCAGCCAAGGACTAGCGGCGCAAGAGACCCAGTACTTC.